Sequencing of this T cell receptor (beta chain) was carried out in a study of glioma-infiltrating T cells. Whole-study findings and limits: Tissue-blood divergence was below expectation in non-neoplastic patients, above in gliomas.

This clonotype was observed a few times. The target antigen is unknown. Using RNA template, CDR3s of TCR alpha and beta were amplified with iRepertoire arm-PCR. Each CDR3 protein is one row after TCRdb ran MiXCR on the multiplex PCR reads. The sample lists approximately 400,000 distinct CDR3 sequences, 41% occurring once. The V gene's germline CDR1 is MGHRA and CDR2 YSYEKL. Trimming shortened V by 5 bases and J by 5 bases, and 15 bases separated the two germline ends. The CDR3 has 14 amino acids. J is TRBJ2-5 and V is TRBV4-1; D is perhaps TRBD2 (6 bases). This TCR came from a human donor with low-grade glioma or glioblastoma, undergoing nonglioma brain surgery, or in good health (not recorded which). The sequencing input was glioma tissue, nonneoplastic brain tissue, or PBMCs (not recorded which). This CDR3 reads CASSLRDSYETQYF. CDR3 nucleotides: TGCGCCAGCAGCTTAAGGGACTCTTATGAGACCCAGTACTTC.